The source of this T cell receptor (beta chain) is a study of identical twins. Concerning this clonotype itself: Its antigen is currently unknown.

Template switching added a universal primer site, and cDNA bore unique molecular identifiers. MiXCR, run by TCRdb on the 5' RACE reads, gives a single entry per CDR3 protein. The sample consists of around 490,000 distinct CDR3 sequences, 20% to 25% of them appearing once. Study-level points and caveats: Cross-sectional statistical analysis, not tracking of the same donors, underpinned the conclusions. Part of the zero-insertion signal could reflect confounding by invariant MAIT and iNKT cells. There was an excess of low generation probability in the out-of-frame alpha sequences that twins shared.

CDR1 is ENHRY, CDR2 SYGVKD, per germline. This CDR3 spans 14 amino acids. J was trimmed by 7 bases and V by 3 bases; bases with no gene match: 6. These data also formed part of another study, on yellow fever vaccine responses in identical twins.

The specimen sequenced was CD4+ T cells sorted from blood. The clonotype comes from a woman in her late teens or twenties in good health. The V call is TRBV10-3, the J call TRBJ2-3; TRBD2 matches 8 bases. The CDR3 here is CAISDSGGRNTQYF. Written as DNA, the CDR3 is TGTGCCATCAGTGACTCGGGCGGGAGGAATACGCAGTATTTT.